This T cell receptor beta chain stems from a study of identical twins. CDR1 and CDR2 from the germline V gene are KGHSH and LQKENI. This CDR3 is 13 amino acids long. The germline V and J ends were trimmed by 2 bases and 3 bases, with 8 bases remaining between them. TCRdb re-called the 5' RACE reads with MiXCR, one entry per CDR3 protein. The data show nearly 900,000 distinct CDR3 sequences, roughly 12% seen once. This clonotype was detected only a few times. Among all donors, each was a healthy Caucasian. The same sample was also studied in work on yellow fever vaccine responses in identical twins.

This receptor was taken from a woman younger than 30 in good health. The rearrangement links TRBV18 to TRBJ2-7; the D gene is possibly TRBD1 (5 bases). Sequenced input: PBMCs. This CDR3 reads CASSPGHYYEQYV. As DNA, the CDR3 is TGTGCCAGCTCACCAGGACACTACTACGAGCAGTACGTC.